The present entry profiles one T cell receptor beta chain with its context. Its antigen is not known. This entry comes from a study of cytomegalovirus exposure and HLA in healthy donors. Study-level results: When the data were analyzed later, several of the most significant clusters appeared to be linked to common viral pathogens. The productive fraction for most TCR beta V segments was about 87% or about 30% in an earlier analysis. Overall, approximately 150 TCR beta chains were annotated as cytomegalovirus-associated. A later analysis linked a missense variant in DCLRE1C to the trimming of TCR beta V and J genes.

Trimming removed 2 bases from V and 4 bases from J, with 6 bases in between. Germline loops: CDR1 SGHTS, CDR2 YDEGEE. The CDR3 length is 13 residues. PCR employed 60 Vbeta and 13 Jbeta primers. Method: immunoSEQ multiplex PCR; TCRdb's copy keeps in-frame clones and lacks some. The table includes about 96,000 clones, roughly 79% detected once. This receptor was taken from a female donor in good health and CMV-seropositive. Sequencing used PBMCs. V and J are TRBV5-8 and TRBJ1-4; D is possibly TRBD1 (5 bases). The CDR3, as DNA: TGTGCCAGCAGCTTCGACAGTAATGAAAAACTGTTTTTT. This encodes CASSFDSNEKLFF. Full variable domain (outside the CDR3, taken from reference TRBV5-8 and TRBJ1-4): EAGVTQSPTHLIKTRGQQATLRCSPISGHTSVYWYQQALGLGLQFLLWYDEGEERNRGNFPPRFSGRQFPNYSSELNVNALELEDSALYLCASSFDSNEKLFFGSGTQLSVL.